The rows below give T cell receptor beta chains drawn from one sample of a study of preoperative IRX-2 immunotherapy in early breast cancer. Produced via immunoSEQ multiplex PCR; TCRdb's table is partial and in-frame only. Among tens of thousands of clones listed, just under 80% were seen once. The specimen comprised lymph node tissue, sampled before IRX-2 immunotherapy. The receptors stem from a human donor with breast cancer. The CDR3 runs from the conserved cysteine through the conserved F or W. Each record gives: clone size, J gene, V gene, D gene, CDR3 protein, CDR3 DNA. The D gene is left open where the match is weak. Clone size is shown for a subset of rows, as once, few, many or a class of expanded clone.

few,TRBJ1-1,TRBV6-8,.,CASFVDGGRAEAFF,TGTGCCAGCTTCGTGGACGGCGGGCGTGCTGAAGCTTTCTTT
.,TRBJ2-1,TRBV15,TRBD2,CATSLLKRASGGADEQFF,TGTGCCACCAGCTTACTCAAGAGGGCTAGCGGGGGGGCCGATGAGCAGTTCTTC
few,TRBJ1-5,TRBV6-8,TRBD1,CASSYVPDRGPQPQHF,TGTGCCAGCAGTTACGTCCCGGACAGGGGGCCTCAGCCCCAGCATTTT
.,TRBJ1-1,TRBV5-1,.,CASSQGHFETEAFF,TGCGCCAGCAGCCAGGGACATTTTGAGACTGAAGCTTTCTTT
.,TRBJ2-5,TRBV10-2,.,CASSGIATETQYF,TGCGCCAGCAGTGGGATAGCGACTGAGACCCAGTACTTC
few,TRBJ2-2,TRBV6-8,TRBD2,CAISAVGGETGELFF,TGTGCCATCAGTGCCGTCGGGGGGGAAACCGGGGAGCTGTTTTTT
.,TRBJ2-7,TRBV11-3,TRBD2,CASTGSSGGPYEQYF,TGTGCCAGCACCGGCTCTAGCGGGGGGCCCTACGAGCAGTACTTC
.,TRBJ2-7,TRBV6-8,TRBD1,CASSGDRGYEQYF,TGTGCCAGCAGTGGGGACAGAGGTTACGAGCAGTACTTC
.,TRBJ2-2,TRBV6-8,.,CASSERQIGKYGGELFF,TGTGCCAGCAGTGAGCGGCAGATTGGGAAATACGGCGGGGAGCTGTTTTTT
.,TRBJ1-4,TRBV18,.,CASSPVAGRTNEKLFF,TGTGCCAGCTCCCCGGTCGCGGGGAGGACTAATGAAAAACTGTTTTTT
.,TRBJ1-1,TRBV6-8,.,CASSYPRDYTEAFF,TGTGCCAGCAGTTACCCCCGGGATTACACTGAAGCTTTCTTT
.,TRBJ1-2,TRBV6-8,TRBD1,CASSTTGTGDYGYTF,TGTGCCAGCAGTACTACCGGGACAGGCGATTATGGCTACACCTTC
few,TRBJ2-5,TRBV5-3,.,CARSLVASKETQYF,TGTGCCAGAAGCTTGGTGGCTAGCAAAGAGACCCAGTACTTC
.,TRBJ1-5,TRBV1,.,CASSPFLTGSNQPQHF,TGCGCCAGCAGCCCTTTCCTGACAGGGAGCAATCAGCCCCAGCATTTT
once,TRBJ1-2,TRBV6-8,TRBD1,CASRSRGQGNFGYTF,TGTGCCAGCAGATCCCGAGGACAGGGAAACTTTGGCTACACCTTC
.,TRBJ2-7,TRBV5-1,TRBD1,CASSLISPGQGFFYEQYF,TGCGCCAGCAGCTTAATATCTCCGGGACAGGGATTTTTCTACGAGCAGTACTTC
.,TRBJ1-2,TRBV5-1,.,CASSLTGDDYGYTF,TGCGCCAGCAGCTTGACGGGGGACGACTATGGCTACACCTTC
.,TRBJ1-2,TRBV11-3,TRBD1,CASSLRTGSNYGYTF,TGTGCCAGCAGCTTAAGGACAGGGAGTAACTATGGCTACACCTTC
.,TRBJ2-1,TRBV11-3,TRBD1,CASSLVVGQGYNEQFF,TGTGCCAGCAGCTTGGTTGTGGGACAGGGCTACAATGAGCAGTTCTTC
few,TRBJ2-1,TRBV6-8,TRBD2,CASSYGLAGGRPYNEQFF,TGTGCCAGCAGTTACGGTCTAGCGGGGGGCCGACCGTACAATGAGCAGTTCTTC
few,TRBJ2-7,TRBV14,TRBD1,CASSLRQGLSYEQYF,TGTGCCAGCAGCCTTCGACAGGGTTTGTCCTACGAGCAGTACTTC
.,TRBJ1-2,TRBV14,.,CASSRITGNYGYTF,TGTGCCAGCAGCCGAATAACAGGAAACTATGGCTACACCTTC
.,TRBJ1-1,TRBV15,TRBD1,CATSRALGTGTEAFF,TGTGCCACCAGCAGAGCTTTGGGGACAGGGACTGAAGCTTTCTTT
.,TRBJ1-1,TRBV14,.,CASSQSENTEAFF,TGTGCCAGCAGCCAGTCAGAGAACACTGAAGCTTTCTTT
.,TRBJ1-6,TRBV6-8,.,CASSLSDAGDSPLHF,TGTGCCAGCAGCCTCAGTGACGCGGGGGATTCACCCCTCCACTTT
.,TRBJ1-5,TRBV6-8,TRBD1,CASSYSSGTGTNQPQHF,TGTGCCAGCAGTTACTCGAGCGGGACAGGGACGAATCAGCCCCAGCATTTT
once,TRBJ1-1,TRBV6-8,TRBD1,CASSRDRGPNTEAFF,TGTGCCAGCAGCCGGGACAGGGGACCCAACACTGAAGCTTTCTTT
.,TRBJ1-6,TRBV28,.,CASSLTPGDDSPLHF,TGTGCCAGCAGTTTAACGCCGGGAGACGATTCACCCCTCCACTTT
.,TRBJ1-1,TRBV11-3,TRBD1,CASSSGQFSTEAFF,TGTGCCAGCAGCTCGGGACAGTTTTCCACTGAAGCTTTCTTT
.,TRBJ1-5,TRBV6-8,TRBD1,CASSSDRVGQPQHF,TGTGCCAGCAGTTCCGACAGGGTGGGACAGCCCCAGCATTTT
.,TRBJ2-6,TRBV7-7,TRBD1,CASSSSRGPGANVLTF,TGTGCCAGCAGCTCCTCCAGGGGGCCTGGGGCCAACGTCCTGACTTTC
few,TRBJ1-2,TRBV6-8,.,CASSHIDYGYTF,TGTGCCAGCAGTCACATAGACTATGGCTACACCTTC
.,TRBJ2-7,TRBV11-3,TRBD2,CASSLVAGGIHEQYF,TGTGCCAGCAGCTTGGTGGCGGGGGGGATTCACGAGCAGTACTTC
.,TRBJ2-7,TRBV11-3,TRBD1,CASSIGQGFGEQYF,TGTGCCAGCAGTATCGGACAGGGCTTTGGGGAGCAGTACTTC
.,TRBJ1-2,TRBV19,.,CASSIDPLVPSQGQGYTF,TGTGCCAGTAGTATAGATCCTCTTGTCCCCTCACAGGGTCAAGGCTACACCTTC
.,TRBJ1-6,TRBV5-1,.,CASSLSRPTRGNDSPLHF,TGCGCCAGCAGCTTGTCCCGCCCGACGAGGGGAAATGATTCACCCCTCCACTTT
.,TRBJ2-2,TRBV7-6,.,CASSLGGANTGELFF,TGTGCCAGCAGCTTAGGGGGGGCGAACACCGGGGAGCTGTTTTTT
.,TRBJ1-2,TRBV6-8,TRBD1,CASSLQGSTNYGYTF,TGTGCCAGCAGTTTACAGGGGTCAACCAACTATGGCTACACCTTC
.,TRBJ1-3,TRBV18,TRBD1,CASSPGQGRGNTIYF,TGTGCCAGCTCACCGGGACAGGGGCGTGGAAACACCATATATTTT
.,TRBJ2-2,TRBV7-6,.,CASSFSEVTGELFF,TGTGCCAGCAGCTTTTCGGAGGTTACCGGGGAGCTGTTTTTT
once,TRBJ1-2,TRBV29-1,.,CSVELPVAAGSNYGYTF,TGCAGCGTTGAATTGCCCGTTGCAGCGGGATCTAACTATGGCTACACCTTC
.,TRBJ1-4,TRBV19,.,CASSKPGDSSTNEKLFF,TGTGCCAGTAGTAAGCCGGGAGACAGTTCAACTAATGAAAAACTGTTTTTT
.,TRBJ1-1,TRBV28,.,CASSWGYTEAFF,TGTGCCAGCAGTTGGGGCTACACTGAAGCTTTCTTT
few,TRBJ2-6,TRBV6-8,.,CASFRDTISGANVLTF,TGTGCCAGCTTCCGGGACACTATCTCTGGGGCCAACGTCCTGACTTTC
.,TRBJ1-1,TRBV5-1,.,CASSLDNLGQDEAFF,TGCGCCAGCAGCTTGGACAACTTGGGCCAAGATGAAGCTTTCTTT
.,TRBJ2-3,TRBV19,TRBD2,CASTPSQRGGADTQYF,TGTGCCAGTACCCCATCCCAGCGGGGGGGCGCAGATACGCAGTATTTT
.,TRBJ2-7,TRBV6-8,.,CASRPGTGRREEQYF,TGTGCCAGCAGGCCAGGTACAGGGCGCCGGGAGGAGCAGTACTTC
.,TRBJ1-3,TRBV6-8,.,CASGPSGISGNTIYF,TGTGCCAGCGGACCATCAGGTATCTCTGGAAACACCATATATTTT
.,TRBJ1-2,TRBV7-1,.,CASSRSLNYGYTF,TGTGCCAGCAGTCGTTCGTTGAACTATGGCTACACCTTC
.,TRBJ2-7,TRBV6-8,.,CASRRHLSYEQYF,TGTGCCAGCAGACGGCACCTCTCCTACGAGCAGTACTTC
few,TRBJ1-2,TRBV11-3,TRBD1,CASSPGTGNYGYTF,TGTGCCAGCAGCCCGGGGACAGGGAACTATGGCTACACCTTC
.,TRBJ2-3,TRBV19,.,CASSRLGGRDTQYF,TGTGCCAGTAGTAGACTCGGGGGTCGGGATACGCAGTATTTT
.,TRBJ1-1,TRBV28,.,CASRPQGEGTEAFF,TGTGCCAGCAGGCCACAGGGCGAGGGCACTGAAGCTTTCTTT
.,TRBJ1-6,TRBV19,TRBD1,CASSQQGNYNSPLHF,TGTGCCAGTAGTCAACAGGGGAACTATAATTCACCCCTCCACTTT
few,TRBJ2-7,TRBV28,.,CASSFGGRGNGYEQYF,TGTGCCAGCAGTTTTGGGGGTAGGGGAAACGGGTACGAGCAGTACTTC